This passage covers 17 T cell receptor beta chains from one sample sequenced in a study of T-cell reconstitution after alpha-beta-depleted transplantation in children. Unique molecular identifiers tagged the TCRbeta library. TCRdb re-analysed the PCR reads in MiXCR, keeping a single row per CDR3 protein. The data show hundreds of thousands of distinct CDR3 sequences, roughly a tenth seen once. The specimen comprised PBMCs, sampled before TCRalphabeta/CD19-depleted stem cell transplant. These receptor sequences come from a child under 10 years old with inherited bone marrow failure, due to receive a stem cell transplant.

This clonotype was counted ten times or more. The chain links TRBV7-8 to TRBJ1-1; 7 bases map to TRBD1. Germline V CDR1 and CDR2: SGHVS, FQNEAQ. Losses at the gene ends were 5 bases for V and 1 base for J; bases not matched to a gene: 7. This CDR3 is 15 amino acids long. The CDR3 DNA is TGTGCCAGCAGCCGCAGGGGGACCGGGAACACTGAAGCTTTCTTT. This gives the protein CASSRRGTGNTEAFF.

This clonotype was recorded many times. The gene calls are TRBV4-3 and TRBJ1-1, with D possibly matching TRBD1 (5 bases). Trimming left V 2 bases short and J 4 bases short, with 14 bases between. This CDR3 region has 15 residues. Per the germline V gene, CDR1 is LGHNA and CDR2 is YSLEER. The CDR3 is CASSQNMVGGTEAFF. The CDR3 DNA follows: TGCGCCAGCAGCCAAAATATGGTGGGGGGCACTGAAGCTTTCTTT.

This clonotype was seen many times. The chain recombines TRBV20-1 with TRBJ1-5; 9 nucleotides line up with TRBD1. This CDR3 has 13 amino acids. The germline V gene has CDR1 DFQATT and CDR2 SNEGSKA (reference sequence). Trimming cost V 7 bases and J 4 bases; bases outside gene matches: 5. The CDR3 DNA reads TGCAGTGGACAGGGGGTATGGAATCAGCCCCAGCATTTT. Protein: CSGQGVWNQPQHF.

This clonotype was picked up many times. V usage is TRBV27 and J usage is TRBJ1-1; D is unresolved. Germline assignment: CDR1 MNHEY and CDR2 SMNVEV (reference sequence). The ends were cut back, 5 bases at V and 1 base at J, with 8 bases in the middle. This CDR3 region has 13 residues. The CDR3 coding sequence is TGTGCCAGCAGTCTTTTCCAGAACACTGAAGCTTTCTTT. Encoded protein: CASSLFQNTEAFF.

On this clonotype: No DNA is shown, since the ends of the CDR3 on it are uncertain; the CDR3 is the one TCRdb lists. The chain is built from TRBV4-1 and TRBJ2-1; TRBD1, the table's D call, was not compared with the DNA. Including both end residues, the CDR3 is 16 amino acids long. From germline, CDR1 is MGHRA and CDR2 YSYEKL. This CDR3 is CASSPFGAGSYNEQFF.

This clonotype was seen ten or more times. This rearrangement joins TRBV6-6 to TRBJ1-1; maybe TRBD1 (5 bases). The V and J ends lost 7 bases and 4 bases respectively, with 10 bases between them. The V gene's germline CDR1 is MNHNY and CDR2 SVGAGI (reference sequence). The CDR3 spans 12 residues. CDR3: CASIGGGTEAFF. In nucleotides, the CDR3 is TGTGCCAGCATTGGCGGGGGCACTGAAGCTTTCTTT.

This clonotype was found many times. The gene calls are TRBV7-8 and TRBJ2-7, with unresolved D. Looked up from germline, CDR1 is SGHVS and CDR2 is FQNEAQ. The CDR3 covers 14 residues. The germline V and J ends were trimmed by 1 base and 2 bases, with 9 bases remaining between them. CDR3 loop: CASSLELATYEQYF. The CDR3 DNA is TGTGCCAGCAGCTTAGAGCTGGCGACCTACGAGCAGTACTTC.

This clonotype has a count of ten or more. The chain couples TRBV20-1 to TRBJ2-7; D is perhaps TRBD1 or TRBD2 (6 bases each). V was cut by 2 bases and J by 0 bases, with 11 bases left in between. Germline V gene data show CDR1 as DFQATT and CDR2 as SNEGSKA (reference sequence). There are 14 residues in the CDR3. CDR3 residues: CSARRGTHSYEQYF. The CDR3 nucleotides are TGCAGTGCTAGAAGGGGGACTCACTCCTACGAGCAGTACTTC.

In this sample, this clonotype turned up many times. J is TRBJ2-3 and V is TRBV7-2; no reliable D call. V was pared by 3 bases and J by 0 bases, with 10 bases between. The CDR3 is 15 amino acids. Germline CDR1 reads SGHTA; CDR2 reads FQGNSA. CDR3 sequence (DNA): TGTGCCAGCAGCTTTAGTAGTCCTAGCACAGATACGCAGTATTTT. It is translated as CASSFSSPSTDTQYF.

The chain uses TRBV7-2 and TRBJ2-3, with TRBD1 as a possible D gene (5 bases). CDR1 is SGHTA and CDR2 is FQGNSA in the germline V gene. The CDR3 is 13 residues long. V gave up 4 bases and J gave up 2 bases, with 7 bases separating them. DNA for the CDR3: TGTGCCAGCAGCTGGACAAACACAGATACGCAGTATTTT. It encodes CASSWTNTDTQYF.

This clonotype was counted many times. The chain links TRBV29-1 to TRBJ1-4, with 7 bases lining up with TRBD1. This CDR3 comprises 15 residues. Per germline, CDR1 SQVTM and CDR2 ANQGSEA. The J segment lost 6 bases and the V segment lost 1 base, leaving 8 bases of the junction unmatched. CDR3 DNA: TGCAGCGTTGAAGCCCTGGCAGGGGGGCATGAAAAACTGTTTTTT. This encodes CSVEALAGGHEKLFF.

Many counts were recorded for this clonotype. V is TRBV7-9 and J is TRBJ1-4; possible D gene TRBD1, 6 bases. The CDR3 totals 14 residues. V lost 3 bases to trimming and J lost 4 bases, with 9 bases between them. CDR1 SEHNR and CDR2 FQNEAQ come from the germline V gene (reference sequence). CDR3 DNA: TGTGCCAGCAGCTTTGACAGGCATAATGAAAAACTGTTTTTT. Translation: CASSFDRHNEKLFF. Supplemented by reference TRBV7-9 and TRBJ1-4, the full variable domain reads DTGVSQNPRHKITKRGQNVTFRCDPISEHNRLYWYRQTLGQGPEFLTYFQNEAQLEKSRLLSDRFSAERPKGSFSTLEIQRTEQGDSAMYLCASSFDRHNEKLFFGSGTQLSVL.

In its sample, this clonotype was seen many times. The chain recombines TRBV7-9 with TRBJ2-1; D may be TRBD1 (6 bases). V was cut by 5 bases and J by 2 bases, with 13 bases left in between. The CDR3 runs 15 residues. Germline CDR1 SEHNR, CDR2 FQNEAQ (reference sequence). The CDR3 coding sequence is TGTGCCAGCAGCGCCCTAGGGGGAGCCTACAATGAGCAGTTCTTC. Translated: CASSALGGAYNEQFF.

The rearrangement uses TRBV20-1 and TRBJ2-2; no clear D gene. The germline V gene encodes CDR1 DFQATT and CDR2 SNEGSKA (reference sequence). CDR3 size: 18 residues. Trimming stripped 3 bases from V and 4 bases from J, with 24 bases between. The chain's CDR3 is CSARRALPGPRGTGELFF. The CDR3 nucleotides read TGCAGTGCTAGGCGAGCCTTACCGGGCCCCCGAGGCACCGGGGAGCTGTTTTTT.

This clonotype was recorded at least ten times. The chain is built from TRBV28 and TRBJ2-5; D uncertain. Looked up from germline, CDR1 is MDHEN and CDR2 is SYDVKM. This CDR3 comprises 13 residues. With 6 bases removed from V and 6 bases from J, the gap between germline ends came to 14 bases. The CDR3 reads CASRQDAFKTQYF. The CDR3, as DNA: TGTGCCAGCAGGCAGGATGCCTTTAAGACCCAGTACTTC.

This clonotype has at least ten counts. The genes are TRBV20-1 and TRBJ2-2; either TRBD1 or TRBD2 may fit D (5 bases each). Per the germline V gene, CDR1 is DFQATT and CDR2 is SNEGSKA (reference sequence). V dropped 6 bases and J dropped 4 bases, with 21 bases sitting between them. CDR3 length: 16 residues. As DNA, the CDR3 is TGCAGTGCACACAGTCCGGGACGGACTCGCACCGGGGAGCTGTTTTTT. Its translation: CSAHSPGRTRTGELFF.

This clonotype showed up just a few times. J is TRBJ2-3 and V is TRBV5-6; 10 nucleotides match TRBD2. Per germline, CDR1 SGHDT and CDR2 YYEEEE. The CDR3 sequence is 16 residues long. The ends lost 2 bases at V and 2 bases at J; junction bases unmatched: 5. CDR3 amino acids: CASSFTSGTYTDTQYF. The CDR3 coding sequence is TGTGCCAGCAGCTTTACTAGCGGGACGTACACAGATACGCAGTATTTT.